The clone carrying this T cell receptor beta chain was counted only a few times. Its antigen is unidentified. The CDR3 loop spans 14 amino acids. Trimming left V 5 bases short and J 5 bases short, with 14 bases between. Germline assignment: CDR1 SGHVS and CDR2 FQNEAQ. Sequencing used immunoSEQ multiplex PCR; TCRdb keeps in-frame clones, though not all of them. This sample has 4,000 to 6,000 clones, with approximately 80% found just once. Busulfan-fludarabine conditioning, marrow transplant, and cyclophosphamide on days +3 and +4 were administered. These data are taken from a study of T cells after posttransplantation cyclophosphamide. Whole-study results and caveats: Skin or GI-infiltrating T cells shared few TRB sequences with blood. After PTCy, TRB diversity resembled that of CNI/methotrexate controls. Donor-recipient repertoire similarity was low at 1-2 months, rising over year one.

Sequenced here: PBMCs, sampled after allogeneic stem cell transplant with posttransplant cyclophosphamide. This chain uses TRBV7-8 with TRBJ2-3, with D possibly TRBD2 on 5 matching bases. The source of this sequence is a male patient in his forties or fifties who received an allogeneic stem cell transplant from a related donor and was CMV-positive. Certain T cells may be donor cells from the graft. The CDR3 loop reads CASSPQGGRDTQYF. The DNA of the CDR3 is TGTGCCAGCAGCCCCCAAGGAGGAAGAGATACGCAGTATTTT.